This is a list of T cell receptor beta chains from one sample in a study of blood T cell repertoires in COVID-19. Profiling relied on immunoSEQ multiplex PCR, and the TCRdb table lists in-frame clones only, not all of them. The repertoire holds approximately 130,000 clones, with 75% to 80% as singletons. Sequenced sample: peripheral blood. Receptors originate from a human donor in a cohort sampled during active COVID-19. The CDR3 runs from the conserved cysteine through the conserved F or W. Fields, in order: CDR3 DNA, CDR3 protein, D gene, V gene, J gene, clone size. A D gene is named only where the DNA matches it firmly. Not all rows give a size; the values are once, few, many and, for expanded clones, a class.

CDR3 DNA: TGTGCGTTCTATCTGGGGGCGGGGACAGGGGCCAACCAAACTAATGAAAAACTGTTTTTT; CDR3 protein: CAFYLGAGTGANQTNEKLFF; D gene: TRBD1; V gene: TRBV24-1; J gene: TRBJ1-4; clone size: -
CDR3 DNA: TGTGCCAGCAGTGAACGGACAGGGGTCGAGAACTATGGCTACACCTTC; CDR3 protein: CASSERTGVENYGYTF; D gene: TRBD1; V gene: TRBV6-1; J gene: TRBJ1-2; clone size: -
CDR3 DNA: TGCGCCAGCAGCTTGCCAGGGATGAACACTGAAGCTTTCTTT; CDR3 protein: CASSLPGMNTEAFF; D gene: -; V gene: TRBV5-1; J gene: TRBJ1-1; clone size: -
CDR3 DNA: TGCGCCAGCAGCCATCTAGACAGGGGGCTTTACGAGCAGTACTTC; CDR3 protein: CASSHLDRGLYEQYF; D gene: TRBD1; V gene: TRBV4-1; J gene: TRBJ2-7; clone size: few
CDR3 DNA: TGTGCCAGCAGCTTAGAGGTCGGGACTACCGCCTACGAGCAGTACTTC; CDR3 protein: CASSLEVGTTAYEQYF; D gene: TRBD2; V gene: TRBV7-6; J gene: TRBJ2-7; clone size: -
CDR3 DNA: TGTGCCAGCAGCCTCGGGTCCTACGAGCAGTACTTC; CDR3 protein: CASSLGSYEQYF; D gene: -; V gene: TRBV7-8; J gene: TRBJ2-7; clone size: -
CDR3 DNA: TGTGCCAGCAGAACAGGACAGGGAGGTGAAGAGACCCAGTACTTC; CDR3 protein: CASRTGQGGEETQYF; D gene: TRBD1; V gene: TRBV11-2; J gene: TRBJ2-5; clone size: -
CDR3 DNA: TGTGCCAGCAGTTTACCCGCTAACTATGGCTACACCTTC; CDR3 protein: CASSLPANYGYTF; D gene: -; V gene: TRBV28; J gene: TRBJ1-2; clone size: -
CDR3 DNA: TGTGCCAGCAGTTCCTCCACGGGGGGCATCTACGAGCAGTACTTC; CDR3 protein: CASSSSTGGIYEQYF; D gene: -; V gene: TRBV28; J gene: TRBJ2-7; clone size: -
CDR3 DNA: TGCAGTGCTGTTACCTACGAGCAGTACTTC; CDR3 protein: CSAVTYEQYF; D gene: -; V gene: TRBV20-1; J gene: TRBJ2-7; clone size: once
CDR3 DNA: TGTGCCAGCAGCTTAGGGACACTCCCACCGTACTTC; CDR3 protein: CASSLGTLPPYF; D gene: -; V gene: TRBV7-9; J gene: TRBJ2-4; clone size: -
CDR3 DNA: TGTGCCAGTAGTATGGGACAGGGAAGAGAGACCCAGTACTTC; CDR3 protein: CASSMGQGRETQYF; D gene: TRBD1; V gene: TRBV19; J gene: TRBJ2-5; clone size: -
CDR3 DNA: TGTGCCAGCAGTTTATTTGGCAGGGCCTACGAGCAGTACTTC; CDR3 protein: CASSLFGRAYEQYF; D gene: -; V gene: TRBV27; J gene: TRBJ2-7; clone size: -
CDR3 DNA: TGTGCCAGCAGTTACGGGGGCGGAAACACTGAAGCTTTCTTT; CDR3 protein: CASSYGGGNTEAFF; D gene: -; V gene: TRBV6-5; J gene: TRBJ1-1; clone size: -
CDR3 DNA: TGCGCCGTCCGTACAGGGGGCGCAGAAGGGGCCAACGTCCTGACTTTC; CDR3 protein: CAVRTGGAEGANVLTF; D gene: TRBD1; V gene: TRBV10-2; J gene: TRBJ2-6; clone size: -
CDR3 DNA: TGTGCCAGCAGTTTATCCCGTTGGGGCTCTTACGAGCAGTACTTC; CDR3 protein: CASSLSRWGSYEQYF; D gene: -; V gene: TRBV28; J gene: TRBJ2-7; clone size: once
CDR3 DNA: TGCACCAGCAGCCAAGTGAGAGCGGGAGACTACGAGCAGTACTTC; CDR3 protein: CTSSQVRAGDYEQYF; D gene: -; V gene: TRBV1; J gene: TRBJ2-7; clone size: -
CDR3 DNA: TGTGCCAGCTCTTCGGCCGGGACAGAAAAGATCAATGGCTACACCTTC; CDR3 protein: CASSSAGTEKINGYTF; D gene: TRBD1; V gene: TRBV18; J gene: TRBJ1-2; clone size: -
CDR3 DNA: TGTGCCAGCAGCCCCCTGAGGCACGGTCGAGGCTACACCTTC; CDR3 protein: CASSPLRHGRGYTF; D gene: -; V gene: TRBV28; J gene: TRBJ1-2; clone size: few